This TCR beta chain derives from a study of radiotherapy plus CTLA-4 blockade in lung cancer. Study in general: Objective response rate was around 20%; disease control rate, 31%.

Study observations and caveats: According to reports, early shifts in blood T cell clones, alongside interferon-beta, forecast response most accurately. Some TCR clones had been derived from tumors. These clones expanded in peripheral blood after radiotherapy plus ipilimumab.

The CDR3 covers 18 residues. V lost 5 bases to trimming and J lost 0 bases; unmatched junction nucleotides: 13. The germline V gene has CDR1 MDHEN and CDR2 SYDVKM. Turning to this clone: The antigen is not known.

Assay used: immunoSEQ multiplex PCR; TCRdb lists only in-frame clones, some missing. The sample contains under 95,000 clones, roughly 79% of which appear only once. The sequences come from peripheral blood, collected from a patient treated with radiotherapy plus ipilimumab. This receptor was taken from a human donor with non-small cell lung cancer whose response to radiotherapy plus ipilimumab could not be evaluated. Some clones in this sample may be carry-over from other donors' samples. The rearrangement uses TRBV28 and TRBJ2-1; 7 bases are shared with TRBD1. DNA for the CDR3: TGTGCCAGCAGTCTCGCAGGGGGTGACATAAGCTCCTACAATGAGCAGTTCTTC. Its translation is CASSLAGGDISSYNEQFF.